The entry below describes one T cell receptor (beta chain). Its matching antigen is unknown. This entry belongs to a study of T cells in Graves' hyperthyroidism and ophthalmopathy. As for the study in general: Peripheral blood was taken when the disease was first diagnosed, before any treatment began.

Newly diagnosed hyperthyroidism, duration under 2 months, in patients aged 18 to 65. The germline gives CDR1 SQVTM, CDR2 ANQGSEA. The CDR3 is 13 residues long. V lost 2 bases, J lost 5 bases, and 0 bases stayed unmatched. Authors of the study amplified TCR beta CDR3 regions from RNA transcripts. Primed by the HTBI set, a first-round RT-PCR was run on the TCR CDR3. Using its own MiXCR run on the multiplex PCR reads, TCRdb lists one record per CDR3 protein. The sample shows hundreds of thousands of distinct CDR3 sequences, 38% of them seen only once. Points from the study as a whole: In blood, most of the thyroid clonotypes expanded above 0.001 were also present.

This chain uses TRBV29-1 with TRBJ2-2, with TRBD2 identical over 9 bases. Sequencing input: blood. This clonotype originated in a man between 18 and 29 years old with Graves' hyperthyroidism. Here the CDR3 DNA reads TGCAGCGTTGAAACTAGCGGGACCGGGGAGCTGTTTTTT. Translated: CSVETSGTGELFF.